This is a list of T cell receptor beta chains from one sample in a study of blood T cell repertoires in COVID-19. Assay: immunoSEQ multiplex PCR; the TCRdb copy retains only in-frame clones and omits some. The sample shows about 110,000 clones, 75% to 90% of them seen only once. The sample was peripheral blood. These receptors were obtained from a man between 65 and 79 years old with acute or convalescent COVID-19. Each CDR3 is given with its conserved first and last residue. The D gene is left open where the match is weak. Clone size is shown for a subset of rows, as once, few, many or a class of expanded clone.

>TRBV5-1|.|TRBJ1-4|.
CASSPGWENEKLFF
TGCGCCAGCAGCCCAGGTTGGGAGAATGAAAAACTGTTTTTT
>TRBV6-2/TRBV6-3|.|TRBJ2-5|.
CASSYPAGRSMGTQYF
TGTGCCAGCAGTTACCCTGCCGGGAGATCGATGGGGACCCAGTACTTC
>TRBV7-3|few|TRBJ2-6|.
CASSLRLQTSGANVLTF
TGTGCCAGCAGCTTAAGGTTACAGACCTCTGGGGCCAACGTCCTGACTTTC
>TRBV5-1|.|TRBJ1-5|.
CASSLEGGGNQPQHF
TGCGCCAGCAGCTTGGAAGGGGGGGGCAATCAGCCCCAGCATTTT
>TRBV9|.|TRBJ1-2|.
CASSESDRPSNYGYTF
TGTGCCAGCAGCGAATCCGACAGGCCGTCCAACTATGGCTACACCTTC
>TRBV10-3|once|TRBJ2-3|TRBD1
CAIRDTGGSTDTQYF
TGTGCCATCAGAGACACAGGGGGGAGCACAGATACGCAGTATTTT
>TRBV5-4|many|TRBJ1-6|.
CASSLDHSGRPLHF
TGTGCCAGCAGCCTGGATCACAGCGGTAGACCCCTCCACTTT
>TRBV14|few|TRBJ2-2|TRBD1
CASSLTGDTGELFF
TGTGCCAGCAGTCTAACAGGGGACACCGGGGAGCTGTTTTTT
>TRBV6-5|.|TRBJ2-2|.
CASSYQIELNTGELFF
TGTGCCAGCAGTTACCAAATCGAACTTAACACCGGGGAGCTGTTTTTT
>TRBV19|.|TRBJ1-2|.
CASSIKRSSYGYTF
TGTGCCAGTAGTATAAAGCGTTCGAGCTATGGCTACACCTTC
>TRBV6-5|.|TRBJ1-2|.
CARFDSDRLGYTF
TGTGCCAGATTCGACTCCGATCGGCTTGGCTACACCTTC
>TRBV2|.|TRBJ2-6|.
CASSEAFRLAGANVLTF
TGTGCCAGCAGTGAAGCGTTCCGACTAGCTGGGGCCAACGTCCTGACTTTC
>TRBV27|.|TRBJ2-7|TRBD2
CASRLAGYYEQYF
TGTGCCAGCAGACTAGCGGGCTACTACGAGCAGTACTTC
>TRBV6-1|.|TRBJ1-3|.
CASSEARVGDNGNTIYF
TGTGCCAGCAGTGAAGCTAGGGTAGGGGACAATGGAAACACCATATATTTT
>TRBV5-1|.|TRBJ1-3|.
CASSLDGLLSGNTIYF
TGCGCCAGCAGCTTGGATGGACTTCTCTCTGGAAACACCATATATTTT
>TRBV19|.|TRBJ1-3|TRBD1
CASSITDRGRGNTIYF
TGTGCCAGTAGTATTACGGACAGGGGGCGCGGAAACACCATATATTTT
>TRBV5-1|once|TRBJ1-2|TRBD1
CASSTGQGNYGYTF
TGCGCCAGCAGCACGGGACAGGGTAACTATGGCTACACCTTC
>TRBV28|few|TRBJ1-3|.
CASSLAILSGNTIYF
TGTGCCAGCAGTTTAGCGATTCTCTCTGGAAACACCATATATTTT
>TRBV7-7|.|TRBJ2-2|TRBD2
CASSRKREGSLGGELFF
TGTGCCAGCAGTAGAAAGCGGGAGGGCTCCCTAGGCGGGGAGCTGTTTTTT
>TRBV18|.|TRBJ1-1|TRBD1
CASSPGTEFGAFF
TGTGCCAGCTCACCAGGGACAGAGTTCGGAGCTTTCTTT
>TRBV5-5|once|TRBJ2-1|.
CASSHSPPYNEQFF
TGTGCCAGCAGCCACAGTCCACCCTACAATGAGCAGTTCTTC
>TRBV14|few|TRBJ1-1|TRBD1
CASSPLGTGGDTEAFF
TGTGCCAGCAGCCCACTCGGGACAGGGGGAGACACTGAAGCTTTCTTT
>TRBV24-1|.|TRBJ2-2|TRBD2
CATSDSGRDAGELFF
TGTGCCACCAGTGACAGCGGGAGGGACGCCGGGGAGCTGTTTTTT
>TRBV5-1|.|TRBJ2-1|TRBD2
CASSSRVFGTSTNNEQFF
TGCGCCAGCAGTTCTAGGGTTTTCGGGACTAGCACCAACAATGAGCAGTTCTTC
>TRBV19|once|TRBJ1-4|.
CASRLGANNEKLFF
TGTGCCAGTAGGCTGGGGGCTAATAATGAAAAACTGTTTTTT